The sequence of this TCR beta chain was determined in a study of vaccination and CD4 T cells after COVID-19. Study-wide results and limits: There was no significant change from 21 to 38 median reactive clonotypes.

Trimming stripped 7 bases from V and 10 bases from J, with 23 bases between. CDR1 SNHLY and CDR2 FYNNEI come from the germline V gene. The CDR3 covers 15 residues. A note on this clonotype: Its antigen is unknown.

The sample's treatment: roughly 10-day PBMC culture with coronavirus spike peptide pools or control peptides (ViraFEST assay). With the Oncomine TCR Beta short-read assay, DNA from cultured CD4+ T cells was sequenced. Scientists extracted genomic DNA from CD4+ T cells grown in culture. From the PCR reads, TCRdb called clonotypes with MiXCR, one entry per CDR3 protein. Among about 16,000 distinct CDR3 sequences, less than 65% were seen once, and the ten largest hold around 12%. This clonotype was sampled from a human donor who had recovered from COVID-19. V usage is TRBV2 and J usage is TRBJ1-5, with D unresolved. The sample consisted of CD4+ T cells from blood, cultured in vitro. In DNA, the CDR3 is TGTGCCAGCAAAAAGGCGGGGTCCTCGTGGCACCCCCAGCATTTT. It yields the protein CASKKAGSSWHPQHF. The whole variable domain, remainder taken from reference TRBV2 and TRBJ1-5, is EPEVTQTPSHQVTQMGQEVILRCVPISNHLYFYWYRQILGQKVEFLVSFYNNEISEKSEIFDDQFSVERPDGSNFTLKIRSTKLEDSAMYFCASKKAGSSWHPQHFGDGTRLSIL.